This is a list of T cell receptor beta chains from one sample in a study of T-cell memory formation after mild COVID-19. TCRdb re-called the 5' RACE reads through MiXCR, storing one row per CDR3 protein. This repertoire shows over 350,000 distinct CDR3 sequences, 20% to 25% found once; its top ten account for 8.5% to 10%. Material for sequencing was PBMCs or a T cell subset sorted from them (not recorded which). Source of these receptors: an adult woman who had mild COVID-19 (a few samples of this study predate the infection). Cell type and time point are not known. Both conserved end residues are part of each CDR3. A D gene is named only where the DNA matches it firmly. The listing skips clone size in some rows; elsewhere it reads once, few, many or a size class.

cdr3_length d_call j_call v_call clone_size cdr3_aa cdr3_nt
15 - TRBJ1-5 TRBV4-1 - CASSQAGRGNQPQHF TGCGCCAGCAGCCAAGCCGGCAGAGGGAATCAGCCCCAGCATTTT
14 - TRBJ2-5 TRBV5-5 - CASSPTSYSETQYF TGTGCCAGCAGCCCGACTAGTTATTCAGAGACCCAGTACTTC
18 TRBD2 TRBJ2-1 TRBV2 - CASSEPPNSGRKGNEQFF TGTGCCAGCAGTGAACCCCCGAATAGCGGGAGGAAAGGCAATGAGCAGTTCTTC
15 TRBD1 TRBJ1-2 TRBV6-1 few CASSLTSQGARGYTF TGTGCCAGCAGTTTGACTAGTCAGGGGGCGAGGGGCTACACCTTC
13 - TRBJ2-2 TRBV25-1 many CASSRELTGELFF TGTGCCAGCAGCAGGGAGCTCACCGGGGAGCTGTTTTTT
14 TRBD1 TRBJ1-2 TRBV29-1 few CSSRDRGNNYGYTF TGCAGCTCCAGGGACAGGGGCAATAACTATGGCTACACCTTC
15 - TRBJ2-7 TRBV7-2 few CASSLGDPPTYEQYF TGTGCCAGCAGCTTAGGGGACCCTCCAACCTACGAGCAGTACTTC
14 TRBD1 TRBJ1-1 TRBV10-2 few CASSDDRGRGGAFF TGCGCCAGCAGTGATGACAGGGGGCGCGGGGGGGCTTTCTTT
15 TRBD1 TRBJ2-7 TRBV7-2 few CASSARTGGPYEQYF TGTGCCAGCAGCGCCCGGACAGGGGGCCCCTACGAGCAGTACTTC
16 TRBD1 TRBJ1-1 TRBV7-9 few CASSFFGDSPNTEAFF TGTGCCAGCAGCTTCTTCGGGGACAGCCCGAACACTGAAGCTTTCTTT
14 - TRBJ1-1 TRBV29-1 - CSVGLMRAGTEAFF TGCAGCGTTGGGCTAATGAGGGCTGGCACTGAAGCTTTCTTT
15 - TRBJ1-1 TRBV7-9 many CASSLYRTENTEAFF TGTGCCAGCAGCTTATACCGGACAGAGAACACTGAAGCTTTCTTT
14 - TRBJ2-7 TRBV15 - CATSRPSLAHEQYF TGTGCCACCAGCAGACCTTCCCTGGCCCACGAGCAGTACTTC
12 TRBD1 TRBJ1-1 TRBV4-3 once CASKDRDTEAFF TGCGCCAGCAAGGACAGGGATACTGAAGCTTTCTTT
15 TRBD2 TRBJ2-1 TRBV20-1 - CSAPKTSGSYNEQFF TGCAGTGCCCCTAAGACTAGCGGGAGCTACAATGAGCAGTTCTTC
14 TRBD2 TRBJ2-7 TRBV6-5 - CASRRTSGLYEQYF TGTGCCAGCAGACGGACTAGCGGACTCTACGAGCAGTACTTC
15 TRBD1 TRBJ2-1 TRBV11-3 - CASSHGDRGLDEQFF TGTGCCAGCAGCCACGGGGACAGGGGTCTGGATGAGCAGTTCTTC
11 - TRBJ1-1 TRBV6-6 - CASSYVAEAFF TGTGCCAGCAGCTACGTGGCAGAAGCTTTCTTT
13 TRBD1 TRBJ1-5 TRBV5-4 - CASSRDSDQPQHF TGTGCCAGCAGCCGGGACAGCGATCAGCCCCAGCATTTT
18 - TRBJ1-1 TRBV24-1 - CATSDLHLDRARGTEAFF TGTGCCACCAGTGATTTGCACCTGGATCGGGCTCGGGGCACTGAAGCTTTCTTT
16 - TRBJ2-1 TRBV5-5 few CASSLGVRGPYNEQFF TGTGCCAGCAGCTTGGGTGTGCGGGGCCCCTACAATGAGCAGTTCTTC
14 TRBD1 TRBJ2-1 TRBV5-1 - CASNLETGGNEQFF TGCGCCAGCAACCTGGAGACAGGGGGCAATGAGCAGTTCTTC
14 - TRBJ2-5 TRBV4-1 - CASSPQGPRETQYF TGCGCCAGCAGCCCTCAGGGACCTCGGGAGACCCAGTACTTC
14 - TRBJ2-5 TRBV7-6 - CASSSDSYQETQYF TGTGCCAGCAGCTCGGACTCATACCAAGAGACCCAGTACTTC
15 TRBD1 TRBJ2-3 TRBV30 - CAWSGQGISTDTQYF TGTGCCTGGAGTGGACAGGGAATAAGCACAGATACGCAGTATTTT
12 TRBD2 TRBJ2-7 TRBV29-1 - CSHLAGEGEQYF TGCAGCCACCTCGCGGGGGAGGGCGAGCAGTACTTC
15 - TRBJ2-7 TRBV21-1 few CASSLRDAKTYEQYF TGTGCCAGCAGTCTGCGGGACGCCAAAACCTACGAGCAGTACTTC
15 - TRBJ2-5 TRBV12-3/TRBV12-4 - CASSFSTGARETQYF TGTGCCAGCAGTTTCTCCACGGGAGCGCGGGAGACCCAGTACTTC
13 - TRBJ2-3 TRBV24-1 - CATSAGLRDTQYF TGTGCCACCAGTGCCGGACTGAGAGATACGCAGTATTTT
14 - TRBJ2-7 TRBV29-1 - CSALGTSEAYEQYF TGCAGCGCCCTCGGGACATCAGAAGCCTACGAGCAGTACTTC
13 TRBD1 TRBJ1-2 TRBV20-1 few CSARTGTGDGYTF TGCAGTGCTAGAACCGGGACAGGGGATGGCTACACCTTC
16 - TRBJ2-5 TRBV7-8 - CASSLFSGANQETQYF TGTGCCAGCAGCTTATTCTCTGGGGCAAATCAAGAGACCCAGTACTTC
11 - TRBJ2-1 TRBV2 few CATKYDNEQFF TGTGCCACCAAGTACGACAATGAGCAGTTCTTC
11 - TRBJ2-7 TRBV20-1 few CSLEAGARQYF TGCAGCCTCGAGGCGGGGGCGAGGCAGTACTTC